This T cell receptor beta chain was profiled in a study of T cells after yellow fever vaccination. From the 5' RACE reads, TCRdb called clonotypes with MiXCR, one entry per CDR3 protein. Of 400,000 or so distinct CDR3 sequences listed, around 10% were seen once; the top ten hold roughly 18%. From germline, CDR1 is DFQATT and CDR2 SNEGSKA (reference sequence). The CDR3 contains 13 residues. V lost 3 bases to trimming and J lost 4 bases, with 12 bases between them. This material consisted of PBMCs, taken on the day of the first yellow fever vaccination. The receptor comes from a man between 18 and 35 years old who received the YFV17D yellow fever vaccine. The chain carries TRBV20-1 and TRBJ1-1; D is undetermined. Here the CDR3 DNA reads TGCAGTGCTAGTAGCGGGGTAGGCACTGAAGCTTTCTTT. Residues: CSASSGVGTEAFF.